These 10 T cell receptor beta chains came from one sample sequenced in a study of blood T cell repertoires in COVID-19. Sequencing was performed with immunoSEQ multiplex PCR; in TCRdb, only in-frame clones are kept and a portion is missing. In the table there are 55,000 to 90,000 clones, more than 70% of which are singletons. What was sequenced was peripheral blood. All receptors come from a human donor in a cohort sampled during active COVID-19.

This chain joins TRBV6-1 and TRBJ2-5; unclear D gene. V dropped 1 base and J dropped 2 bases, with 5 bases sitting between them. The CDR3 has 13 amino acids. Germline V gene data show CDR1 as MNHNS and CDR2 as SASEGT. The CDR3 coding sequence is TGTGCCAGCAGTGAAGGTATTCAAGAGACCCAGTACTTC. Encoded protein: CASSEGIQETQYF.

This rearrangement joins TRBV27 to TRBJ1-1, with unresolved D. V was shortened by 6 bases and J by 1 base, with 12 bases between the two germline ends. The germline V gene encodes CDR1 MNHEY and CDR2 SMNVEV (reference sequence). This CDR3 contains 14 residues. As DNA, the CDR3 is TGTGCCAGCAGCCTCGGGGTGGGGAACACTGAAGCTTTCTTT. Its translation is CASSLGVGNTEAFF.

There are a few counts of this clone. This sequence joins TRBV29-1 and TRBJ1-4, with D hard to call. CDR1 and CDR2 from the germline V gene are SQVTM and ANQGSEA. Trimming stripped 3 bases from V and 0 bases from J, with 20 bases between. This CDR3 has 18 residues. The chain's CDR3 is CSVESCIQSAPTNEKLFF. The CDR3 bases are TGCAGCGTTGAGTCGTGTATACAGTCGGCCCCAACTAATGAAAAACTGTTTTTT.

The V and J genes are TRBV2 and TRBJ2-3, with 7 bases matching TRBD2. CDR3 length equals 14 residues. Germline V gene lookup returns CDR1 SNHLY and CDR2 FYNNEI. V trimming: 6 bases; J trimming: 2 bases; junction bases outside the gene matches: 5. The CDR3 DNA reads as TGTGCCAGCAGGACTAGCAGTTACACAGATACGCAGTATTTT. This sequence encodes CASRTSSYTDTQYF.

The chain carries TRBV28 and TRBJ2-7; 7 bases agree with TRBD1. The ends lost 5 bases at V and 0 bases at J; junction bases unmatched: 13. The CDR3 runs to 17 residues. CDR1 and CDR2 (germline): MDHEN, SYDVKM. This CDR3 reads CASSLPRGTVYSYEQYF. For the CDR3, the DNA is TGTGCCAGCAGTCTCCCCCGTGGGACAGTCTACTCCTACGAGCAGTACTTC.

V and J are TRBV19 and TRBJ2-1; a possible D gene is TRBD2 (6 bases). The CDR3 consists of 15 residues. Trimming took 5 bases from V and 5 from J, leaving 16 bases between them. In germline, CDR1 is LNHDA, CDR2 SQIVND (reference sequence). The CDR3 DNA reads TGTGCCAGTAGTCCGACGGGAGAGATCGACAATGAGCAGTTCTTC. Encoded protein: CASSPTGEIDNEQFF.

The chain joins TRBV28 to TRBJ2-1, with D possibly being TRBD2 (6 bases). Germline assignment: CDR1 MDHEN and CDR2 SYDVKM. Trimming cost V 6 bases and J 5 bases, with 17 bases left between them. This CDR3 spans 15 amino acids. This CDR3 is CASSTTGTFNNEQFF. The CDR3 DNA sequence: TGTGCCAGCAGCACCACCGGGACTTTCAACAATGAGCAGTTCTTC.

This chain links TRBV29-1 with TRBJ2-7; 10 positions match TRBD2. Trimming cost V 4 bases and J 0 bases; bases outside gene matches: 6. The CDR3 spans 15 residues. Germline CDR1 and CDR2: SQVTM and ANQGSEA. CDR3 in amino acids: CSVGTSGDLSYEQYF. The CDR3 region has the DNA TGCAGCGTTGGTACTAGCGGGGACCTCTCCTACGAGCAGTACTTC.

The chain links TRBV6-6 to TRBJ2-7; 7 bases agree with TRBD1. The CDR3 loop spans 13 amino acids. Trimming took 2 bases from V and 3 from J; bases not matched to a gene: 1. CDR1 is MNHNY, CDR2 SVGAGI, per germline (reference sequence). CDR3 residues: CASSYGTDYEQYF. The DNA for the CDR3 is TGTGCCAGCAGTTACGGGACAGACTACGAGCAGTACTTC.

This CDR3 is CAISEVAGGETQYF. The CDR3, as DNA: TGTGCCATCAGTGAAGTAGCGGGAGGGGAGACCCAGTACTTC. The rearrangement links TRBV10-3 to TRBJ2-5, with 11 bases matching TRBD2. Germline CDR1 reads ENHRY; CDR2 reads SYGVKD. This CDR3 comprises 14 residues. J lost 5 bases, V lost 3 bases, and 2 bases had no gene match.